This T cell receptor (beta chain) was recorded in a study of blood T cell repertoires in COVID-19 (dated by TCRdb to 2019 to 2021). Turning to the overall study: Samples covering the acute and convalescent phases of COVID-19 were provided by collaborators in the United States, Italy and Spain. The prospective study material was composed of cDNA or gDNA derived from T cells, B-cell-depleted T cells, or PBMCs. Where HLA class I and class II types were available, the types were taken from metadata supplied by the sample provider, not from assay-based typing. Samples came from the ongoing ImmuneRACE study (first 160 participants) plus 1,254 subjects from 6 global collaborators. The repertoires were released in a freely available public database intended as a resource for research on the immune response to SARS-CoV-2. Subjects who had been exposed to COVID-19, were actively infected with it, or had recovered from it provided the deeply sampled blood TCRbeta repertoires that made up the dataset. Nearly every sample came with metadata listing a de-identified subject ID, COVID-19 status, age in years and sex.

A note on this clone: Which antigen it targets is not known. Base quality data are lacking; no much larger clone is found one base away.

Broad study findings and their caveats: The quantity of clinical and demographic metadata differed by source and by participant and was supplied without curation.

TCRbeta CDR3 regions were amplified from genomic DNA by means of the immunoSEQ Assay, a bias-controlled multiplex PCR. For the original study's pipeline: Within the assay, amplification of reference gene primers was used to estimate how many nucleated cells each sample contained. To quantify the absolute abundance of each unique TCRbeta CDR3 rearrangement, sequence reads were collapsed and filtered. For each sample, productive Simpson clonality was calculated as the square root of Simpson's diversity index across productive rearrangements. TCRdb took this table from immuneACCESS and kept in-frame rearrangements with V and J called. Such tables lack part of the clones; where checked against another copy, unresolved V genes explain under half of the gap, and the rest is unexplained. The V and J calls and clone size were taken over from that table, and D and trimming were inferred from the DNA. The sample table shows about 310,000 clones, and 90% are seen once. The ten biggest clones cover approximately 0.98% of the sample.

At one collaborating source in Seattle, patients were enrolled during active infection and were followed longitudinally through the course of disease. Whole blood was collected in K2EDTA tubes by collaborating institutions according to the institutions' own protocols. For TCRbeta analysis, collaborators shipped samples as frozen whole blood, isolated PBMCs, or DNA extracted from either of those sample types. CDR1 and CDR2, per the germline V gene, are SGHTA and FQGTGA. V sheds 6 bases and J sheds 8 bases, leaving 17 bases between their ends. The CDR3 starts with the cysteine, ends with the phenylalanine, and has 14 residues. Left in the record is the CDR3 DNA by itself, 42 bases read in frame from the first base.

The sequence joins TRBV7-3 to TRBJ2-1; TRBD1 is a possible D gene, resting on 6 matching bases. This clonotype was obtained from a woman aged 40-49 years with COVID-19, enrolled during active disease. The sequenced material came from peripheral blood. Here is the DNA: TGTGCCAGCAGTCCGTCTACAGGGTCGGATGAGCAGTTCTTC. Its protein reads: CASSPSTGSDEQFF.